This T cell receptor (beta chain) was observed in a study of T cell changes during pregnancy in multiple sclerosis (dated by TCRdb to about 2019). In terms of the full investigation: Changes in the T cell repertoire over the course of pregnancy were examined in this study in women with multiple sclerosis.

Trimming at the junction amounts to 2 bases on V and 4 bases on J, and the germline ends lie 10 bases apart. CDR1 is given as SGHVS and CDR2 as FNYEAQ, both from the germline V gene. Including cysteine and phenylalanine, the CDR3 has 14 amino acids. Solely the CDR3 DNA is kept, with 42 bases framed from the first base. Turning to this clone: It has no known antigen specificity. No base qualities exist here, and no much larger clone lies one base off it.

Library creation used the immunoSEQ multiplex PCR assay. TCRdb holds this immuneACCESS table with in-frame rearrangements only. Some clones are missing; in checked studies, unresolved V genes explain under half, and the rest has no known cause. The sample data list fewer than 35,000 clones, and about nine tenths of these were observed just once. Of the sample, 3.5% to 4.5% falls within the top ten clones. The receptor chain draws on TRBV7-6 and TRBJ2-3; possibly the D gene is TRBD2, per 5 matching bases. The receptor's source is a female donor with multiple sclerosis, enrolled in a pregnancy study. Sequenced here: CD8+ T cells from peripheral blood mononuclear cells, sampled in the second trimester of pregnancy. For the CDR3, the sequence is CASSLPFGADTQYF. The nucleotides are TGTGCCAGCAGCTTACCCTTCGGGGCAGATACGCAGTATTTT. Outside the CDR3, residues come from the reference TRBV7-6 and TRBJ2-3 proteins, so the full variable domain is: GAGVSQSPRYKVTKRGQDVALRCDPISGHVSLYWYRQALGQGPEFLTYFNYEAQQDKSGLPNDRFSAERPEGSISTLTIQRTEQRDSAMYRCASSLPFGADTQYFGPGTRLTVL.